A selection of T cell receptor beta chains follows, all from one sample in a study of regulatory T cells in long-lasting Graves disease. Each CDR3 protein is one row after TCRdb ran MiXCR on the multiplex PCR reads. The table includes 500,000 to 700,000 distinct CDR3 sequences, roughly 30% detected once. The source material was peripheral blood mononuclear cells (PBMCs), sampled when the disease was refractory, from a patient treated with antithyroid drugs. These receptors were obtained from a female donor with Graves disease. Each CDR3 is given with its conserved first and last residue. The D gene is left open where the match is weak. Some rows have no size entry. The others give once, few or many, or a class for an expanded clone.

j_gene | d_gene | abundance | v_gene | CDR3nt | CDR3aa
TRBJ1-1 | . | . | TRBV6-2/TRBV6-3 | TGTGCCAGCAGTTACTCTTGGGGGGGGAACACTGAAGCTTTCTTT | CASSYSWGGNTEAFF
TRBJ1-2 | TRBD1 | . | TRBV7-9 | TGTGCCAGCAGCTTAGAGAGGGGGCCTAACTATGGCTACACCTTC | CASSLERGPNYGYTF
TRBJ1-3 | . | few | TRBV28 | TGTGCCAGCAGCAACCTACTCAGGAACCCCTCTGGAAACACCATATATTTT | CASSNLLRNPSGNTIYF
TRBJ1-2 | TRBD1 | . | TRBV19 | TGTGCCAGTAGCCCTATGGACAGGGGACATGGCTACACCTTC | CASSPMDRGHGYTF
TRBJ2-1 | TRBD2 | . | TRBV28 | TGTGCCAGCAGTCCAGCGGGAGTGCTCAATGAGCAGTTCTTC | CASSPAGVLNEQFF
TRBJ2-2 | . | . | TRBV6-1 | TGTGCCAGCAGCGCCAGGGGTGGGGAGCTGTTTTTT | CASSARGGELFF
TRBJ2-5 | . | . | TRBV19 | TGTGCCAGTAGTCACCGGCGGGGACAGAGGGAGACCCAGTACTTC | CASSHRRGQRETQYF
TRBJ2-3 | . | . | TRBV11-3 | TGTGCCAGCAGTCGGGAGAATCGACCGGGTACGCAGTATTTT | CASSRENRPGTQYF
TRBJ1-5 | TRBD1 | . | TRBV6-1 | TGTGCCAGCACGGACAGGGGACATCAGCCCCAGCATTTT | CASTDRGHQPQHF
TRBJ1-1 | . | many | TRBV28 | TGTGCCGGCCGTGGGTGGGGGGATAGTGGGTACACTGAAGCTTTCTTT | CAGRGWGDSGYTEAFF
TRBJ1-5 | . | few | TRBV19 | TGTGCCAGTAGTCCAGCCTCAGGCGGGCCCAATCAGCCCCAGCATTTT | CASSPASGGPNQPQHF
TRBJ1-5 | . | once | TRBV5-1 | TGCGCCAGCAGCCCCGGGACCAGGGGTCTCAATCAGCCCCAGCATTTT | CASSPGTRGLNQPQHF
TRBJ2-1 | . | . | TRBV5-1 | TGCGCCAGCAGCTTGGGGTCAGGATACCTCAATGAGCAGTTCTTC | CASSLGSGYLNEQFF
TRBJ1-2 | . | many | TRBV30 | TGTGCCTGGAGTACAGGGTATGGCTACACCTTC | CAWSTGYGYTF
TRBJ1-3 | . | few | TRBV5-1 | TGCGCCAGCAGCCGCAATCTTCGACAGGACTCTGGAAACACCATATATTTT | CASSRNLRQDSGNTIYF
TRBJ2-7 | . | . | TRBV6-1 | TGTGCCAGCGCAAGATCCGGCCGCTACGAGCAGTACTTC | CASARSGRYEQYF
TRBJ2-5 | . | many | TRBV7-6 | TGTGCCAGCAGCTTTACAGGCCAAGAGACCCAGTACTTC | CASSFTGQETQYF
TRBJ1-5 | . | . | TRBV6-2/TRBV6-3 | TGTGCCAGCAGTGAAGGAGCCTCCGTAAGTCAGCCCCAGCATTTT | CASSEGASVSQPQHF
TRBJ2-4 | . | many | TRBV6-2/TRBV6-3 | TGTGCCAGCAGTTATCGGAGGGGTGCGGGCATTCAGTACTTC | CASSYRRGAGIQYF
TRBJ2-4 | TRBD2 | few | TRBV5-1 | TGCGCCAGCAGCTTTGGACTAGCGGGAGTCGACATTCAGTACTTC | CASSFGLAGVDIQYF
TRBJ1-1 | TRBD1 | few | TRBV7-9 | TGTGCCAGCAGCAGGGGACAGGAAAACACTGAAGCTTTCTTT | CASSRGQENTEAFF
TRBJ2-5 | . | . | TRBV6-1 | TGTGCCAGCAGTAACACAGGGGAGACCCAGTACTTC | CASSNTGETQYF
TRBJ2-5 | . | few | TRBV27 | TGTGCCAGCCGCCCGGGAAGGGTCCAAGTCAGCCAAGAGACCCAGTACTTC | CASRPGRVQVSQETQYF
TRBJ1-5 | . | many | TRBV6-5 | TGTGCCAGCAGTTACTCGAACGATCAGCCCCAGCATTTT | CASSYSNDQPQHF
TRBJ1-1 | . | many | TRBV28 | TGTGCCAGCAGTTTATCCCCACAGAACACTGAAGCTTTCTTT | CASSLSPQNTEAFF
TRBJ2-1 | TRBD2 | . | TRBV11-3 | TGTGCCAGCAGCGTCGGGGAGGGCAATGAGCAGTTCTTC | CASSVGEGNEQFF
TRBJ2-7 | TRBD2 | . | TRBV20-1 | TGCAGTGGGGAGCAGCGGGAGTCCTACGAGCAGTACTTC | CSGEQRESYEQYF
TRBJ2-3 | TRBD2 | . | TRBV7-3 | TGTGCCAGCAGCTTAACGGGAGGGGTTCAAGATACGCAGTATTTT | CASSLTGGVQDTQYF
TRBJ1-5 | TRBD1 | . | TRBV10-3 | TGTGCCATCAGTGAGGGGACAGGGGGCCCATATCAGCCCCAGCATTTT | CAISEGTGGPYQPQHF
TRBJ1-1 | . | . | TRBV30 | TGTGCCTGGAATCATTTGGGGGCGAACACTGAAGCTTTCTTT | CAWNHLGANTEAFF
TRBJ1-5 | . | . | TRBV12-5 | TGTGCTAGTGGTTTGGTAATCGGTGCCCCTGGCAATCAGCCCCAGCATTTT | CASGLVIGAPGNQPQHF
TRBJ1-5 | . | few | TRBV20-1 | TGCAGTGCTAGACGGGCGGGGTTGAACAATCAGCCCCAGCATTTT | CSARRAGLNNQPQHF
TRBJ2-7 | . | . | TRBV27 | TGTGCCAGCAGTTTATCGGCAGGGGGGACCTACGAGCAGTACTTC | CASSLSAGGTYEQYF
TRBJ1-3 | TRBD1 | . | TRBV20-1 | TGCAGTGCTAGAGGACAGGGTTCTGGAAACACCATATATTTT | CSARGQGSGNTIYF
TRBJ2-7 | . | . | TRBV6-1 | TGTGCCAGCGACAGCTACGAGCAGTACTTC | CASDSYEQYF
TRBJ1-2 | TRBD1 | . | TRBV25-1 | TGTGCCAGCAGTGAGTCGGGGACAGGGGGCAGAGGAAGCTATGGCTACACCTTC | CASSESGTGGRGSYGYTF
TRBJ1-6 | . | . | TRBV6-5 | TGTGCCAGCAGTTACGGTCAGATAGCTAATTCACCCCTCCACTTT | CASSYGQIANSPLHF
TRBJ1-1 | . | . | TRBV6-1 | TGTGCCAGCAGTGAATATGAGGGGGGCAACACTGAAGCTTTCTTT | CASSEYEGGNTEAFF
TRBJ1-2 | TRBD1 | . | TRBV12-3/TRBV12-4 | TGTGCCAGCAGTCTGGACAGGATCGGCTACACCTTC | CASSLDRIGYTF
TRBJ2-7 | TRBD1 | . | TRBV13 | TGTGCCAGCAGCCACTGGGGACAGGGTGGCGAGCAGTACTTC | CASSHWGQGGEQYF
TRBJ1-6 | TRBD1 | . | TRBV27 | TGTGCCAGCGCAGAATTGACAGGGATTAGTCCGGATAATTCACCCCTCCACTTT | CASAELTGISPDNSPLHF
TRBJ2-7 | TRBD2 | . | TRBV6-2/TRBV6-3 | TGTGCCAGCAGTGTCGAGGGGACTAGCCTTCCCTACGAGCAGTACTTC | CASSVEGTSLPYEQYF
TRBJ2-7 | TRBD1 | . | TRBV27 | TGTGCCAGCAGCCCTAGGCCTTATTGGGACAGCAAGCAGTACTTC | CASSPRPYWDSKQYF
TRBJ2-7 | . | . | TRBV6-5 | TGTGCCAGCAGTTCGAGTGGGATGGCCTACGAGCAGTACTTC | CASSSSGMAYEQYF
TRBJ2-2 | . | many | TRBV12-3/TRBV12-4 | TGTGCCAGCAGACAAGAATCCGGGGAGCTGTTTTTT | CASRQESGELFF
TRBJ2-7 | TRBD1 | . | TRBV28 | TGTGCCAGCAGTCCCTACTACTCCTCCGGGACAGGGGGAATTGAGCAGTACTTC | CASSPYYSSGTGGIEQYF
TRBJ2-2 | . | . | TRBV24-1 | TGTGCCACCAGTGATCTGGTTGCCGGGGAGCTGTTTTTT | CATSDLVAGELFF
TRBJ1-1 | . | . | TRBV9 | TGTGCCAGCAGCGTGCACCCGGGGGTTTTGAACACTGAAGCTTTCTTT | CASSVHPGVLNTEAFF
TRBJ2-1 | . | . | TRBV7-9 | TGTGCCAGCAGCTTACCCCTGGGGTACAATGAGCAGTTCTTC | CASSLPLGYNEQFF
TRBJ1-1 | . | few | TRBV12-3/TRBV12-4 | TGTGCCAGCAGTTTCCGGATGAACACTGAAGCTTTCTTT | CASSFRMNTEAFF
TRBJ1-2 | . | . | TRBV29-1 | TGCAGCGTTGCCGTGGGGGGGCAGGGCTACACCTTC | CSVAVGGQGYTF
TRBJ1-2 | TRBD1 | . | TRBV18 | TGTGCCAGCTCACCCTCAGGGGGGGGTGGCTACACCTTC | CASSPSGGGGYTF
TRBJ2-5 | . | . | TRBV29-1 | TGCAGCGTTCGGGCTTCCCAAGAGACCCAGTACTTC | CSVRASQETQYF
TRBJ1-1 | . | . | TRBV20-1 | TGCAGTGCTAGAGACGTGAGCACTGAAGCTTTCTTT | CSARDVSTEAFF